The 27 T cell receptor beta chains below come from one sample, sequenced in a study of cytomegalovirus exposure and HLA in healthy donors. The PCR used 60 Vbeta and 13 Jbeta primers. Generated by immunoSEQ multiplex PCR, the TCRdb table keeps only in-frame clones and is missing some. This sample has tens of thousands of clones; 65% to 85% occur once, and the top ten carry 2.7%. Sequences were obtained from PBMCs. These receptors all come from a man aged 25-45 years in good health and CMV-seronegative.

This chain uses TRBV9 with TRBJ1-1; D perhaps matches TRBD1 (5 bases). The CDR3 is 19 residues long. From germline, CDR1 is SGDLS and CDR2 YYNGEE. V dropped 0 bases and J dropped 0 bases, with 21 bases sitting between them. CDR3 DNA sequence: TGTGCCAGCAGCGTAGGGGGGGGGACTTCAATCTCCCTGAACACTGAAGCTTTCTTT. Encoded protein: CASSVGGGTSISLNTEAFF.

The V and J genes are TRBV11-3 and TRBJ1-2, with TRBD1 matching 7 bases. This CDR3 comprises 15 residues. The germline V gene encodes CDR1 SGHNT and CDR2 YENEEA. The J segment lost 4 bases and the V segment lost 11 bases, leaving 16 bases of the junction unmatched. Here the CDR3 reads CAPVRPTGWSYGYTF. Written as DNA, the CDR3 is TGTGCCCCCGTCCGACCGACAGGGTGGAGCTATGGCTACACCTTC.

This rearrangement joins TRBV7-9 to TRBJ2-3, with 8 nucleotides matching TRBD1. CDR1 is SEHNR and CDR2 is FQNEAQ in the germline V gene (reference sequence). V trimming: 1 base; J trimming: 5 bases; junction bases outside the gene matches: 8. CDR3 length equals 16 residues. The CDR3 bases are TGTGCCAGCAGCTTAGTCCCGGACAGGGAGGAAGATACGCAGTATTTT. Its protein is CASSLVPDREEDTQYF.

This clone has just one count. V gene TRBV10-1 combines with J gene TRBJ2-7, with D perhaps matching TRBD2 (7 bases). With 7 bases removed from V and 2 bases from J, the gap between germline ends came to 15 bases. There are 14 residues in the CDR3. Germline V gene sequence: CDR1 WNHNN, CDR2 SYGVQD (reference sequence). The CDR3, as DNA: TGCGCCAGCACTGCCGGGGGGCAGCCCTACGAGCAGTACTTC. Translating it yields CASTAGGQPYEQYF.

The chain uses TRBV6-5 and TRBJ1-1, with 11 bases matching TRBD1. The CDR3 has 15 amino acids. The germline CDR1 and CDR2 sequences are MNHEY and SVGAGI. Trimming took 5 bases from V and 5 from J; bases not matched to a gene: 7. As DNA, the CDR3 is TGTGCCAGCAGTGCACCCGGGACAGGGGGTACTGAAGCTTTCTTT. Translation: CASSAPGTGGTEAFF.

Concerning this clone itself: In the same sample, other DNA sequences code for this CDR3. The chain couples TRBV5-1 to TRBJ2-5; no definite D call. The germline V gene encodes CDR1 SGHRS and CDR2 YFSETQ. The V end was cut by 0 bases, the J end by 3 bases, with 6 bases between. The CDR3 loop spans 13 amino acids. As DNA, the CDR3 is TGCGCCAGCAGCTTGGTGCCAGAAGAGACCCAGTACTTC. It codes for CASSLVPEETQYF.

CDR3 in amino acids: CASSNLATGGIEAFF. The CDR3 region has the DNA TGTGCCAGCAGCAACCTAGCGACAGGGGGGATAGAAGCTTTCTTT. The rearrangement links TRBV5-6 to TRBJ1-1, with TRBD1 matching 9 bases. Per the germline V gene, CDR1 is SGHDT and CDR2 is YYEEEE. V gave up 4 bases and J gave up 8 bases; unmatched junction bases: 12. This CDR3 is 15 amino acids long.

The chain carries TRBV5-6 and TRBJ2-1, with a weak D call TRBD1 (6 bases). V shed 0 bases and J shed 7 bases, with 17 bases lying between them. The CDR3 totals 16 residues. Germline V gene sequence: CDR1 SGHDT, CDR2 YYEEEE. CDR3 protein: CASSLVHRAAGNEQFF. The CDR3 nucleotides read TGTGCCAGCAGCTTGGTCCACAGGGCCGCGGGTAATGAGCAGTTCTTC.

This clone has a single count. V is TRBV5-6 and J is TRBJ1-2; maybe TRBD1 (6 bases). The germline gives CDR1 SGHDT, CDR2 YYEEEE. Trimming removed 0 bases at V and 8 bases at J, with 11 bases between. The CDR3 is 13 amino acids. CDR3 in DNA: TGTGCCAGCAGCTTGGTTGGGGACAAAGGCTACACCTTC. Residues: CASSLVGDKGYTF.

The chain couples TRBV9 to TRBJ2-5, with 7 bases lining up with TRBD2. V shed 3 bases, J shed 5 bases, and the junction held 13 bases outside the gene matches. The V gene's germline CDR1 is SGDLS and CDR2 YYNGEE. The CDR3 spans 16 residues. The CDR3 DNA follows: TGTGCCAGCAGCGCCGTCGGGGAGGGGCCAGTCGAGACCCAGTACTTC. Translating gives CASSAVGEGPVETQYF.

This chain uses TRBV15 with TRBJ2-3, with 8 bases matching TRBD2. Germline assignment: CDR1 LNHNV and CDR2 YYDKDF (reference sequence). The length of the CDR3 is 14 residues. J gave up 11 bases and V 1 base, and 8 bases lay outside the gene matches. CDR3 sequence reads: CATSRVGGDFGQYF. CDR3 sequence (DNA): TGTGCCACCAGCAGAGTCGGGGGGGACTTCGGGCAGTATTTT.

This CDR3 is CASSFFVPGQGTGELFF. The CDR3 region has the DNA TGCGCCAGCAGCTTCTTCGTCCCGGGACAGGGGACCGGGGAGCTGTTTTTT. V usage is TRBV5-1 and J usage is TRBJ2-2; 10 bases fit TRBD1. Germline CDR1 is SGHRS and CDR2 is YFSETQ. The CDR3 sequence is 17 residues long. Unmatched junction bases numbered 9, after V lost 2 bases and J lost 5 bases.

V and J are TRBV7-9 and TRBJ2-2; the D gene is possibly TRBD2 (5 bases). Germline values: CDR1 SEHNR, CDR2 FQNEAQ (reference sequence). The V gene lost 5 bases and the J gene lost 6 bases, with 16 bases spanning the gap. CDR3 size: 15 residues. CDR3 bases: TGTGCCAGCAGCCTCGAAGGGAGTAGCGCCGGGGAGCTGTTTTTT. It encodes CASSLEGSSAGELFF.

V is TRBV2 and J is TRBJ2-1, with a tentative D call TRBD2 (6 bases). Germline V gene sequence: CDR1 SNHLY, CDR2 FYNNEI. Trimming removed 10 bases from V and 4 bases from J, with 17 bases in between. CDR3 length: 14 amino acids. The CDR3 loop is CATLPGLPYNEQFF. For the CDR3, the DNA is TGTGCCACCCTACCGGGACTCCCTTACAATGAGCAGTTCTTC.

The chain links TRBV6-6 to TRBJ2-3, with unresolved D. Germline V lookup: CDR1 MNHNY, CDR2 SVGAGI (reference sequence). V gave up 6 bases and J gave up 1 base, with 5 bases separating them. The CDR3 is 12 amino acids. DNA for the CDR3: TGTGCCAGCAGCCCTCGCACAGATACGCAGTATTTT. Translating it yields CASSPRTDTQYF.

The chain joins TRBV2 to TRBJ2-4; 9 bases line up with TRBD1. The V and J ends lost 7 bases and 2 bases, in that order; junction bases with no gene match: 6. The germline CDR1 and CDR2 sequences are SNHLY and FYNNEI. The CDR3 is made up of 15 amino acids. The CDR3 protein is CASTGQGTSKNIQYF. The CDR3 DNA is TGTGCCAGCACCGGACAGGGGACCTCCAAAAACATTCAGTACTTC.

DNA of the CDR3: TGTGCCAGCAGTTTATCCTGGGACAGGGGCCCTTTGACTAATGAAAAACTGTTTTTT. It translates to CASSLSWDRGPLTNEKLFF. This chain joins TRBV27 and TRBJ1-4, with TRBD1 matching 10 bases. The germline CDR1 and CDR2 sequences are MNHEY and SMNVEV (reference sequence). This CDR3 has 19 residues. V shed 0 bases, J shed 2 bases, and the junction held 9 bases outside the gene matches.

This sequence joins TRBV5-1 and TRBJ1-1; TRBD1 matches at 9 bases. The V and J ends lost 6 bases and 4 bases, in that order; junction bases with no gene match: 10. Germline CDR1 and CDR2: SGHRS and YFSETQ. This CDR3 is built from 15 residues. CDR3 in amino acids: CASNMGDREGTEAFF. The CDR3 bases are TGCGCCAGCAACATGGGGGACAGGGAGGGCACTGAAGCTTTCTTT.

The chain combines TRBV4-2 with TRBJ2-2; TRBD1 matches at 9 bases. Trimming took 5 bases from V and 4 from J; bases not matched to a gene: 11. The CDR3 is 17 amino acids. Germline CDR1 and CDR2: LGHNA and YNFKEQ. The CDR3 region is CASSSGWDRVTTGELFF. The CDR3 bases are TGTGCCAGCAGCTCTGGTTGGGACAGGGTCACCACCGGGGAGCTGTTTTTT.

This sequence joins TRBV19 and TRBJ1-2; 11 bases fit TRBD1. Germline V lookup: CDR1 LNHDA, CDR2 SQIVND (reference sequence). V was clipped by 5 bases and J by 4 bases; unmatched bases: 6. The CDR3 extends over 15 amino acids. The CDR3 region is CASSPGTGGFYGYTF. The CDR3 nucleotides read TGTGCCAGTAGTCCCGGGACAGGGGGTTTCTATGGCTACACCTTC.

The CDR3, as DNA: TGTGCCAGCGCGGGGGTAACGAACACTGAAGCTTTCTTT. This codes for CASAGVTNTEAFF. The chain combines TRBV11-1 with TRBJ1-1; possibly TRBD1 for D (5 bases). The germline gives CDR1 SGHAT, CDR2 FQDESV (reference sequence). Trimming removed 8 bases at V and 1 base at J, with 11 bases between. CDR3 length: 13 amino acids.

The rearrangement links TRBV5-1 to TRBJ2-5, with 11 positions matching TRBD2. The CDR3 extends over 16 amino acids. Germline lookup yields CDR1 SGHRS and CDR2 YFSETQ. The J segment lost 1 base and the V segment lost 4 bases, leaving 6 bases of the junction unmatched. This chain's CDR3 is CASSARLAGIQETQYF. The CDR3 bases are TGCGCCAGCAGCGCTCGACTAGCGGGGATCCAAGAGACCCAGTACTTC.

The J gene is TRBJ1-3, the V gene TRBV10-1, with a tentative D call TRBD1 (5 bases). The CDR3 consists of 14 residues. Germline V gives CDR1 WNHNN, CDR2 SYGVQD (reference sequence). The germline V and J ends were trimmed by 7 bases and 1 base, with 11 bases remaining between them. The CDR3 sequence is CASTQDISGNTIYF. The CDR3 DNA is TGCGCCAGCACCCAGGACATTTCTGGAAACACCATATATTTT.

V is TRBV7-9 and J is TRBJ2-5, with TRBD1 identical over 7 bases. CDR3 length: 14 residues. J gave up 3 bases and V 0 bases, and 1 base lay outside the gene matches. The germline CDR1 and CDR2 sequences are SEHNR and FQNEAQ (reference sequence). This CDR3 is CASSLAGTEETQYF. For the CDR3, the DNA is TGTGCCAGCAGCTTAGCCGGGACAGAAGAGACCCAGTACTTC.

The gene calls are TRBV2 and TRBJ2-2; D is possibly TRBD1 (6 bases). The V gene's germline CDR1 is SNHLY and CDR2 FYNNEI. V lost 5 bases and J 6 bases, leaving 13 bases between the germline ends. This CDR3 comprises 14 residues. The CDR3 DNA is TGTGCCAGCAGTTTAGCCAGGGGTGCCGGGGAGCTGTTTTTT. It specifies CASSLARGAGELFF.

The V and J genes are TRBV7-2 and TRBJ1-6; TRBD1 aligns across 10 bases. The CDR3 is made up of 18 amino acids. V trimming: 1 base; J trimming: 0 bases; junction bases outside the gene matches: 3. Germline CDR1 is SGHTA and CDR2 is FQGNSA. The CDR3 DNA follows: TGTGCCAGCAGCTTAGTATGGACAGGGGGCTCCTATAATTCACCCCTCCACTTT. Residues: CASSLVWTGGSYNSPLHF. The full variable domain, completed using reference TRBV7-2 and TRBJ1-6, is GAGVSQSPSNKVTEKGKDVELRCDPISGHTALYWYRQSLGQGLEFLIYFQGNSAPDKSGLPSDRFSAERTGGSVSTLTIQRTQQEDSAVYLCASSLVWTGGSYNSPLHFGNGTRLTVT.

This chain links TRBV27 with TRBJ1-2, with TRBD1 identical over 10 bases. The V gene's germline CDR1 is MNHEY and CDR2 SMNVEV (reference sequence). Unmatched junction bases numbered 7, after V lost 2 bases and J lost 4 bases. This CDR3 contains 16 residues. The CDR3 DNA is TGTGCCAGCAGTTTAGAGGGGGGACAGGGGATCTATGGCTACACCTTC. It translates to CASSLEGGQGIYGYTF.